A selection of T cell receptor beta chains follows, all from one sample in a study of blood T cell repertoires in COVID-19. Using immunoSEQ multiplex PCR, the repertoire was profiled, and TCRdb retains in-frame clones only, with some absent. The data hold about 200,000 clones, with roughly nine tenths observed a single time. Sequencing used PBMCs or T cells enriched from blood (not recorded which). The receptors derive from a woman aged 40 to 49 with acute COVID-19. The CDR3 runs from the conserved cysteine through the conserved F or W. A D gene is named only where the DNA matches it firmly.

cdr3_aa	j_call	d_call	v_call
CASSFSPRANEQFF	TRBJ2-1	NA	TRBV27
CASSQVGAAPNEQFF	TRBJ2-1	NA	TRBV14
CASSPASGRMGGTQYF	TRBJ2-3	TRBD2	TRBV23-1
CASSQETGYTDTQYF	TRBJ2-3	NA	TRBV4-1
CASSPSGGTSYNEQFF	TRBJ2-1	TRBD2	TRBV5-1
CASSESGGQGSETQYF	TRBJ2-5	NA	TRBV6-1
CASSEPPRTDTQYF	TRBJ2-3	NA	TRBV27
CASSWTGTDTQYF	TRBJ2-3	TRBD1	TRBV5-4
CASSSTGGVGDEQFF	TRBJ2-1	NA	TRBV7-8
CATKSGGPPLTQYF	TRBJ2-3	TRBD2	TRBV15